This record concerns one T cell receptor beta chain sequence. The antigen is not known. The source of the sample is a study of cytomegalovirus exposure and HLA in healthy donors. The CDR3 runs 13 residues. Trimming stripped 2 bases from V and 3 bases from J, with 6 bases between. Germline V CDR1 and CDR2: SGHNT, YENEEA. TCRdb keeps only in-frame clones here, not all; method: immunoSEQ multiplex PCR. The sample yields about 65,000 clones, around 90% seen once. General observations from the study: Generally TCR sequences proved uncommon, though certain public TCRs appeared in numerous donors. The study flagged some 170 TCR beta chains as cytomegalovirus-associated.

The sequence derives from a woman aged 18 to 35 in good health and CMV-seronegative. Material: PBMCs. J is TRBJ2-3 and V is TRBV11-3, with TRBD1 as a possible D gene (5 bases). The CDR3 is CASSLHRTDTQYF. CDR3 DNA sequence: TGTGCCAGCAGCTTACACAGGACAGATACGCAGTATTTT.